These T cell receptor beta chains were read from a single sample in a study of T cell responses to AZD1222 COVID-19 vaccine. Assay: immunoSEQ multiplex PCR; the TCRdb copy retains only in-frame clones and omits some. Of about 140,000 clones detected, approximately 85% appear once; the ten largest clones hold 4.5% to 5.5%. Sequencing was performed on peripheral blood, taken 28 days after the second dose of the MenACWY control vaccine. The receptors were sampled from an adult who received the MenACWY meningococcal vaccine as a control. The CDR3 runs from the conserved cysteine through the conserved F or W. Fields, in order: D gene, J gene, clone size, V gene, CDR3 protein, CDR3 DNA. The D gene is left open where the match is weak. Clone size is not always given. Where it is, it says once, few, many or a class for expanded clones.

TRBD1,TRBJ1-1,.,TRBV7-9,CASSSGQIGFEAFF,TGTGCCAGCAGCTCGGGACAGATTGGATTTGAAGCTTTCTTT
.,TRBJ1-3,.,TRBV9,CASSPPGSNSGNTIYF,TGTGCCAGCAGCCCCCCTGGCAGTAACTCTGGAAACACCATATATTTT
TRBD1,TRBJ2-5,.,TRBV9,CASSVGEGARETQYF,TGTGCCAGCAGCGTAGGAGAGGGGGCGCGGGAGACCCAGTACTTC
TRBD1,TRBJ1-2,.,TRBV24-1,CATSGEGADPYGYTF,TGTGCCACCAGTGGCGAGGGGGCAGATCCCTATGGCTACACCTTC
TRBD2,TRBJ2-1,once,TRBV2,CASRLAGEYNEQFF,TGTGCCAGCCGACTAGCGGGAGAGTACAATGAGCAGTTCTTC
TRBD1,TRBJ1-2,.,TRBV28,CASSRQGRGGYTF,TGTGCCAGCAGCCGACAGGGCCGGGGGGGCTACACCTTC
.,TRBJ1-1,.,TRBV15,CATARNTEAFF,TGTGCCACCGCTCGGAACACTGAAGCTTTCTTT
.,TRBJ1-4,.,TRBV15,CATSNPKSVWNEKLFF,TGTGCCACCAGCAATCCTAAGTCGGTGTGGAATGAAAAACTGTTTTTT
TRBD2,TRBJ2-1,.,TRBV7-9,CASSPPGTRVHEQFF,TGTGCCAGCAGCCCTCCCGGGACTAGAGTTCATGAGCAGTTCTTC
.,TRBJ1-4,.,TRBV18,CASSLGEGEKLFF,TGTGCCAGCTCCCTAGGGGAGGGTGAAAAACTGTTTTTT
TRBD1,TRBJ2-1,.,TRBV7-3,CASSLDRGDYNEQFF,TGTGCCAGCAGCTTGGACAGGGGCGACTACAATGAGCAGTTCTTC
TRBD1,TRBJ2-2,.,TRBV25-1,CASSEGSGQLTGELFF,TGTGCCAGCAGTGAAGGATCGGGACAGCTCACCGGGGAGCTGTTTTTT
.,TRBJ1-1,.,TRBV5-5,CASSLVAMGIGAFF,TGTGCCAGCAGCTTGGTGGCGATGGGGATCGGAGCTTTCTTT
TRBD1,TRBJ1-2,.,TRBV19,CASYRGWTGGYGYTF,TGTGCCAGTTACCGGGGATGGACAGGAGGATATGGCTACACCTTC
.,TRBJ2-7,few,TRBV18,CASSPLNGNSYEQYF,TGTGCCAGCTCACCACTTAACGGAAACTCCTACGAGCAGTACTTC
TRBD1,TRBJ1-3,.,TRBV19,CASSIEGQGARGNTIYF,TGTGCCAGTAGTATAGAGGGACAGGGGGCGCGTGGAAACACCATATATTTT
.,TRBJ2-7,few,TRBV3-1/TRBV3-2,CASSHGQTYEQYF,TGTGCCAGCAGCCACGGACAGACCTACGAGCAGTACTTC
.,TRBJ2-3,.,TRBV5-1,CASSWGGRTDTQYF,TGCGCCAGCAGTTGGGGGGGGCGCACAGATACGCAGTATTTT
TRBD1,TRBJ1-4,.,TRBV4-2,CASSQETTGGGNEKLFF,TGTGCCAGCAGCCAAGAAACGACAGGGGGCGGGAATGAAAAACTGTTTTTT
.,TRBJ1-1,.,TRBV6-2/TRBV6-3,CASSYSPRRTEAFF,TGTGCCAGCAGTTACTCGCCCAGGAGGACTGAAGCTTTCTTT
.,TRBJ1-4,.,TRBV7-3,CASSLQGSGAGEKLFF,TGTGCCAGCAGCTTGCAGGGGTCCGGTGCGGGAGAAAAACTGTTTTTT
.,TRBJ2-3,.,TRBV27,CASWRGTDTQYF,TGTGCCAGCTGGAGAGGGACAGATACGCAGTATTTT
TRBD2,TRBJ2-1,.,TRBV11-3,CASSSTAGTPSYNEQFF,TGTGCCAGCAGCTCGACAGCGGGGACTCCATCATACAATGAGCAGTTCTTC
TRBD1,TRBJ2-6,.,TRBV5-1,CASSWRTGSGANVLTF,TGCGCCAGCAGCTGGAGGACAGGGTCTGGGGCCAACGTCCTGACTTTC
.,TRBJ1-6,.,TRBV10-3,CAISESTQSALHF,TGTGCCATCAGTGAGTCGACCCAGTCAGCCCTCCACTTT
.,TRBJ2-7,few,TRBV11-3,CASSLFASPTDEQYF,TGTGCCAGCAGCTTATTTGCCAGCCCCACGGACGAGCAGTACTTC
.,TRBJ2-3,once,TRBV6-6,CASSHRDPPDTQYF,TGTGCCAGCAGTCACAGGGATCCACCAGATACGCAGTATTTT
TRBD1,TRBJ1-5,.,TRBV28,CASSYLRTGSNQPQHF,TGTGCCAGCAGTTACCTTAGGACAGGGAGTAATCAGCCCCAGCATTTT
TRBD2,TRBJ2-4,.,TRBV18,CASSKTGTSGGGKNIQYF,TGTGCCAGCTCGAAGACCGGGACTAGCGGAGGCGGCAAAAACATTCAGTACTTC
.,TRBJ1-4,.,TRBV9,CASNPGGNEKLFF,TGTGCCAGCAACCCAGGCGGAAATGAAAAACTGTTTTTT
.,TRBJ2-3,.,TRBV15,CATSRRTRGTDTQYF,TGTGCCACCAGCAGACGGACAAGGGGCACAGATACGCAGTATTTT
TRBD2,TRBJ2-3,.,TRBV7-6,CASSLGTSTDTQYF,TGTGCCAGCAGCTTAGGGACTAGTACTGATACGCAGTATTTT
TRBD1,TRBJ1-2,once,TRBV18,CASSPVVMNRGNGYTF,TGTGCCAGCTCACCTGTCGTAATGAACAGGGGTAATGGCTACACCTTC
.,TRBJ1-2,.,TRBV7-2,CASSLSWGRGDGYTF,TGTGCCAGCAGCTTATCCTGGGGCAGGGGAGATGGCTACACCTTC
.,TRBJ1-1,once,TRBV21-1,CASSVPGLDTEAFF,TGTGCCAGCAGCGTTCCGGGGCTGGACACTGAAGCTTTCTTT
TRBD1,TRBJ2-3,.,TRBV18,CASSSIRGQADTQYF,TGTGCCAGCTCATCGATCAGGGGGCAGGCAGATACGCAGTATTTT
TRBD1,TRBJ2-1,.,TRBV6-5,CASSPGQRAGEQFF,TGTGCCAGCAGTCCGGGACAGAGGGCAGGGGAGCAGTTCTTC
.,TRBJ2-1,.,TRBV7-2,CASSLASYGMTYNEQFF,TGTGCCAGCAGCTTGGCTAGCTATGGTATGACCTACAATGAGCAGTTCTTC
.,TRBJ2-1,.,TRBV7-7,CASSLGAYNEQFF,TGTGCTAGCAGCTTGGGTGCCTACAATGAGCAGTTCTTC
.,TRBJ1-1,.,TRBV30,CAWKGETEAFF,TGTGCCTGGAAAGGGGAAACTGAAGCTTTCTTT
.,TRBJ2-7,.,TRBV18,CASSPSQGYEQYF,TGTGCCAGCTCACCTTCACAGGGCTACGAGCAGTACTTC
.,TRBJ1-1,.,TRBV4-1,CASSPTTGGEAFF,TGCGCCAGCAGCCCCACGACCGGCGGTGAAGCTTTCTTT
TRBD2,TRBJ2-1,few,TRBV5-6,CASTRGSGSEQFF,TGTGCCAGCACCCGGGGTAGCGGGAGCGAGCAGTTCTTC
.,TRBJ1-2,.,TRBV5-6,CASSDTGKGGYGYTF,TGTGCCAGCAGCGACACAGGGAAGGGGGGATATGGCTACACCTTC
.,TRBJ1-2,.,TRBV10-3,CAISESTAVYGYTF,TGTGCCATCAGTGAGTCTACGGCCGTCTATGGCTACACCTTC
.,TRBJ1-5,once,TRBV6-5,CASSLGNSNQPQHF,TGTGCCAGCAGTTTAGGGAATAGCAATCAGCCCCAGCATTTT
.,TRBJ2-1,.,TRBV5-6,CASTIAGSSYNEQFF,TGTGCCAGCACCATTGCGGGATCCTCCTACAATGAGCAGTTCTTC
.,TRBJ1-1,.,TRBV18,CASSPPGRTEAFF,TGTGCCAGCTCACCACCGGGGAGGACTGAAGCTTTCTTT
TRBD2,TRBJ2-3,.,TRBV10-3,CAISEGLAGSTDTQYF,TGTGCCATCAGTGAGGGACTAGCGGGCAGCACAGATACGCAGTATTTT
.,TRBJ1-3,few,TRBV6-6,CASSRGRKSSGNTIYF,TGTGCCAGCAGTCGAGGGAGAAAGAGCTCTGGAAACACCATATATTTT
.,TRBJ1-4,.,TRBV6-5,CASRGLEEKLFF,TGTGCCAGCAGGGGGCTTGAGGAAAAACTGTTTTTT
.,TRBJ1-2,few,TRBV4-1,CASRGGRGYAYTF,TGCGCCAGCAGGGGGGGACGGGGTTATGCCTACACCTTC
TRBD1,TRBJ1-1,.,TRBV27,CASTPRTGVGTEAFF,TGTGCCAGCACCCCAAGGACAGGGGTAGGCACTGAAGCTTTCTTT
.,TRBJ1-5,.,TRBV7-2,CASSGIGVQPQHF,TGTGCCAGCAGCGGGATCGGTGTTCAGCCCCAGCATTTT
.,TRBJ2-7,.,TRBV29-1,CSARGGSGYEQYF,TGCAGCGCCCGAGGGGGTAGCGGCTACGAGCAGTACTTC
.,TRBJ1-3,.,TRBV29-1,CSAGAGGGNTIYF,TGCAGCGCTGGGGCAGGCGGCGGAAACACCATATATTTT
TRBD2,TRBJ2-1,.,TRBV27,CASSGLGSGDNEQFF,TGTGCCAGCAGCGGGCTGGGGAGCGGGGACAATGAGCAGTTCTTC